This note documents a single T cell receptor beta chain sequence. This clonotype occurred many times. No cognate antigen has been identified for it. No per-base quality is available; no much larger clone lies one base away. Libraries were prepared through PCR. The reads were generated on a NextSeq 500. Preparation of bulk TCR libraries followed a previously described approach, with the TCR primers listed in Table S5. Total RNA was purified with the Qiagen AllPrep DNA/RNA kit. Reads from multiple sequencing runs of the same library were pooled before analysis. For the original study's pipeline: Only reads with exact TCR constant sequence were kept, trimmed to 150 nt, and grouped by their 12-nt molecular barcodes. Reads within each barcode group were sub-clustered using a 15% Levenshtein threshold, and quality-weighted consensus sequences were constructed for each RNA molecule. Non-functional sequences were removed, as were lower-count sequences one edit away from another. Barcode sub-clusters with fewer than 20% of the maximum read count were removed, based on fitting two negative binomial distributions. TCRdb trimmed the raw reads at Q25, called clones with MiXCR and kept productive beta chains. Rows matching on CDR3 protein sequence are summarized as one entry with the most common DNA and genes. The V and J calls and clone size are TCRdb's, not the authors'. For this sample there are hundreds of thousands of distinct CDR3 sequences; approximately 24% appear just once. 0.7% to 0.95% of the sample is in the top ten clones.

This sample stems from a study of molecular identifiers for immune sequencing clone quantification listed by TCRdb under 2018. With respect to the entire study: In a replicate experiment, RNA from around 20,000 or 100,000 naive CD8 T cells was split into five aliquots, four of which were sequenced. This methods study benchmarked molecular-identifier clustering-based TCR repertoire sequencing (MIDCIRS) and TCR RNA copy counting, using CD8 T cells to do so. Broad study findings and their caveats: Modeling indicated about 3 TCR RNA copies recovered per cell, compared with around 9.8 by digital PCR, which implies a capture efficiency of 25% to 35%. Without barcode sub-clustering, chimeric consensus sequences inflated TCR diversity; chimeras reached as high as 47%. Highly expanded clone sizes could be underestimated because identical TCR molecules may share a barcode. A single cell's worth of spiked-in Jurkat TCR RNA was reported detectable even among approximately 930,000 naive CD8 T cells. The naive libraries included spiked-in Jurkat TCR RNA (10 copies' worth), and this RNA is not part of the donor repertoire. Clones above 20 RNA copies held over 98% of molecules in CMV-specific effector cells but under 1% in naive cells.

Libraries of naive CD8 T cells were generated from roughly 21,000 to 960,000 sorted cells, with 10%, 30% or 50% of the purified RNA used. Naive CD8 T cells, defined as CD8+CD4-CCR7+CD45RA+, were FACS-sorted into RLT Plus buffer on a BD FACSAria II. Roughly 10 TCR copies' worth of Jurkat RNA were spiked into roughly 20,000-1,000,000 naive CD8 T cell samples to test detection sensitivity. Enrichment of CD8 T cells was performed with RosetteSep CD8+ T Cell Enrichment Cocktail and Ficoll-Paque, after which ACK red cell lysis was carried out. This clonotype originated in a human donor in good health. Some libraries in this study had Jurkat cell RNA spiked in. Sequencing was carried out using naive CD8+ T cells from blood, with Jurkat cell RNA spiked in. The cell subset or site label on this specimen signifies: FACS-sorted CD8+CD4-CCR7+CD45RA+ naive T cells.

CDR3 region: CASSSVNRNYEQYF. The sequenced DNA is TGTGCCAGCAGCTCAGTGAACCGGAACTACGAGCAGTACTTC. Rearrangement joined TRBV5-6 to TRBJ2-7; the D gene lacks a confident call. CDR1 and CDR2 are read off the germline V gene as SGHDT and YYEEEE. Including the terminal cysteine and phenylalanine, the CDR3 comprises 14 residues. The sequence is cut down to CDR3 DNA, 42 bases in frame from base 1. Trimming removed 3 bases from V and 3 bases from J, leaving 13 bases between the germline ends.